The next 15 T cell receptor beta chains were all read from a single sample in a study of spatial heterogeneity in lung cancer. TCRdb redid the calling of the 5' RACE reads with MiXCR, one entry per CDR3 protein. The sample contains 15,000 or so distinct CDR3 sequences, 10% to 11% of which appear only once. Time point defined: sample taken at primary tumor resection. Sequencing covered unsorted whole RNA taken from tumor, nontumor lung or frozen PBMC. The sample here was PBMCs, taken at surgery. Source of these receptors: a female donor with early-stage non-small cell lung cancer.

This clonotype came up a few times. The chain recombines TRBV12-3 or TRBV12-4 with TRBJ2-5; TRBD1 matches at 11 bases. Losses at the gene ends were 6 bases for V and 4 bases for J; bases not matched to a gene: 7. There are 15 residues in the CDR3. CDR3 loop: CASSSPGTGGETQYF. CDR3 nucleotides: TGTGCCAGCAGCTCACCCGGGACAGGGGGAGAGACCCAGTACTTC.

This clonotype was detected many times. The J gene is TRBJ2-1, the V gene TRBV7-6; 7 bases align to TRBD2. Trimming took 0 bases from V and 7 from J; bases not matched to a gene: 6. The CDR3 contains 15 residues. Germline CDR1 reads SGHVS; CDR2 reads FNYEAQ. The CDR3 bases are TGTGCCAGCAGCTTAGCGGGGCTAGCGGAGAATGAGCAGTTCTTC. Protein sequence: CASSLAGLAENEQFF. Looking up the rest from reference TRBV7-6 and TRBJ2-1 gives the full variable domain: GAGVSQSPRYKVTKRGQDVALRCDPISGHVSLYWYRQALGQGPEFLTYFNYEAQQDKSGLPNDRFSAERPEGSISTLTIQRTEQRDSAMYRCASSLAGLAENEQFFGPGTRLTVL.

This clonotype occurred a few times. The V and J genes are TRBV10-3 and TRBJ1-1; no clear D gene. Per the germline V gene, CDR1 is ENHRY and CDR2 is SYGVKD. The CDR3 is 16 residues long. V was pared by 0 bases and J by 1 base, with 12 bases between. The CDR3 region is CAISESNRLRNTEAFF. The CDR3 DNA is TGTGCCATCAGTGAGTCGAATCGCCTAAGGAACACTGAAGCTTTCTTT.

This clonotype was seen at least ten times. CDR3 DNA: TGCAGCGTGCTCTCCGGAAACACCATATATTTT. Its translation is CSVLSGNTIYF. The genes are TRBV20-1 and TRBJ1-3; D gene ambiguous. Germline-derived CDR1 and CDR2 are DFQATT and SNEGSKA (reference sequence). The CDR3 contains 11 residues.

This clonotype came up many times. The chain links TRBV27 to TRBJ2-5; 8 bases are a match to TRBD2. V shed 4 bases, J shed 2 bases, and the junction held 9 bases outside the gene matches. CDR1 is MNHEY and CDR2 is SMNVEV in the germline V gene (reference sequence). This CDR3 is built from 16 residues. This CDR3 reads CASSWSGTRFQETQYF. In nucleotides, the CDR3 is TGTGCCAGCAGTTGGTCCGGGACTAGATTTCAAGAGACCCAGTACTTC.

This clonotype occurred many times. The chain combines TRBV7-2 with TRBJ1-2; 7 nucleotides agree with TRBD1. The germline gives CDR1 SGHTA, CDR2 FQGNSA. This CDR3 is 16 amino acids long. Trimming took 0 bases from V and 3 from J; bases not matched to a gene: 7. CDR3 in DNA: TGTGCCAGCAGCTTAGCGCGAGGGGGCTGGGACTATGGCTACACCTTC. The encoded protein is CASSLARGGWDYGYTF.

This clonotype occurred many times. The V call is TRBV7-9, the J call TRBJ2-3; TRBD2 agrees at 8 bases. This CDR3 is built from 16 residues. CDR1 and CDR2 from the germline V gene are SEHNR and FQNEAQ (reference sequence). V shed 3 bases and J 6 bases; nucleotides not matched to a gene: 11. The DNA for the CDR3 is TGTGCCAGCAGCTTCCCCATGCGGGGGGACCGCGATACGCAGTATTTT. It is translated as CASSFPMRGDRDTQYF.

This clonotype was recorded many times. The chain links TRBV19 to TRBJ2-1, with 10 nucleotides matching TRBD1. The CDR3 loop spans 17 amino acids. Unmatched junction bases numbered 6, after V lost 2 bases and J lost 2 bases. CDR1 is LNHDA, CDR2 SQIVND, per germline (reference sequence). CDR3 amino acids: CASSILPGQGTYNEQFF. The DNA of the CDR3 is TGTGCCAGTAGTATACTACCGGGACAGGGGACCTACAATGAGCAGTTCTTC. Variable domain in full (rest from reference TRBV19 and TRBJ2-1): DGGITQSPKYLFRKEGQNVTLSCEQNLNHDAMYWYRQDPGQGLRLIYYSQIVNDFQKGDIAEGYSVSREKKESFPLTVTSAQKNPTAFYLCASSILPGQGTYNEQFFGPGTRLTVL.

The rearrangement joins TRBV6-5 to TRBJ2-5; 7 bases fit TRBD1. There are 15 residues in the CDR3. V gave up 0 bases and J gave up 1 base; unmatched junction bases: 2. Germline V gene lookup returns CDR1 MNHEY and CDR2 SVGAGI. The DNA of the CDR3 is TGTGCCAGCAGTTACTCAGGGGGCTTCCAAGAGACCCAGTACTTC. It specifies CASSYSGGFQETQYF.

In this sample, this clonotype turned up a few times. This chain uses TRBV6-1 with TRBJ2-6; D gene uncertain. The CDR3 runs 14 residues. CDR1 is MNHNS and CDR2 is SASEGT in the germline V gene. The V and J ends lost 2 bases and 6 bases respectively, with 8 bases between them. The CDR3, as DNA: TGTGCCAGCAGTGAAAGTCTCTTGGCCAACGTCCTGACTTTC. This translates into CASSESLLANVLTF.

This clonotype was seen more than once but under ten times. The rearrangement uses TRBV14 and TRBJ1-1; 7 nucleotides agree with TRBD1. Trimming took 5 bases from V and 0 from J; bases not matched to a gene: 12. Germline lookup yields CDR1 SGHDN and CDR2 FVKESK. The CDR3 is 17 amino acids. CDR3 DNA sequence: TGTGCCAGCAGCGGTTGGGACAGACTTAACTTGAACACTGAAGCTTTCTTT. Residues: CASSGWDRLNLNTEAFF.

This clonotype was counted at least ten times. The V gene is TRBV5-5, the J gene TRBJ1-1; D possibly corresponds to TRBD1 (6 bases). CDR3 length equals 16 residues. Germline V gene sequence: CDR1 SGHKS, CDR2 YYEKEE (reference sequence). Trimming stripped 5 bases from V and 4 bases from J, with 21 bases between. The CDR3 reads CASRRTGARLGTEAFF. Written as DNA, the CDR3 is TGTGCCAGCAGGCGAACGGGGGCTCGGCTCGGCACTGAAGCTTTCTTT.

The chain joins TRBV5-1 to TRBJ1-1; the D is unclear. V lost 7 bases, J lost 2 bases, and 12 bases lay in between. Germline assignment: CDR1 SGHRS and CDR2 YFSETQ. The CDR3 has 13 residues. The CDR3: CASGDGVNTEAFF. CDR3 coding DNA: TGCGCCAGCGGGGATGGAGTAAACACTGAAGCTTTCTTT.

This clonotype was seen ten or more times. The rearrangement links TRBV20-1 to TRBJ1-1; 8 nucleotides line up with TRBD1. The germline V gene encodes CDR1 DFQATT and CDR2 SNEGSKA (reference sequence). This CDR3 has 13 amino acids. Trimming removed 6 bases from V and 1 base from J; junction bases left unmatched: 4. The CDR3 here is CSAPGQGNTEAFF. The DNA for the CDR3 is TGCAGTGCCCCTGGACAGGGGAACACTGAAGCTTTCTTT.

This clonotype has just a few counts. This chain joins TRBV5-5 and TRBJ1-1; D not resolved. Germline-derived CDR1 and CDR2 are SGHKS and YYEKEE (reference sequence). CDR3 length: 13 residues. With 0 bases removed from V and 1 base from J, the gap between germline ends came to 4 bases. DNA of the CDR3: TGTGCCAGCAGCTTGGTAAGGAACACTGAAGCTTTCTTT. It encodes CASSLVRNTEAFF.